The rows below give T cell receptor beta chains drawn from one sample of a study of control samples from healthy donors and cancer patients. The assay was immunoSEQ multiplex PCR, and TCRdb's table has in-frame clones only and misses some. The sample lists about 170,000 clones; about 91% were seen once. Input material: blood. The receptors shown here come from a woman aged 40 to 49 in good health. Each CDR3 is given with its conserved first and last residue. D genes are given only for firm matches.

V gene	D gene	CDR3 length	CDR3 protein
TRBV6-1	NA	12	CASSEGDNEQFF
TRBV15	NA	15	CATSRGVEGPTEAFF
TRBV5-1	NA	14	CASSLEGLDTEAFF
TRBV3-1/TRBV3-2	NA	14	CASSQPGPGGEAFF
TRBV6-1	NA	16	CASSELAATEGYEQYF
TRBV28	NA	12	CASSTLANTIYF
TRBV11-2	NA	16	CASSLFGANSGNTIYF
TRBV5-1	NA	17	CASSLGRGSSYNSPLHF
TRBV6-5	NA	11	CATRYGNTIYF
TRBV4-1	NA	14	CASSQRYFGNTIYF
TRBV5-5	TRBD1	15	CASSLSGTGMYEQYF
TRBV11-2	NA	12	CASSLGSYEQYF
TRBV10-3	NA	14	CGAREDLGNSPLHF
TRBV5-1	NA	15	CASSLGQTMNTEAFF
TRBV27	NA	12	CASIGYGNTIYF
TRBV5-6	NA	13	CASSLHGGNTIYF
TRBV7-9	NA	16	CASSPLGGTGNQPQHF
TRBV5-5	NA	14	CASRDLYRKNIQYF
TRBV27	TRBD2	15	CASSPASGGRGEQFF
TRBV28	TRBD1	14	CASSTGTGAEKLFF
TRBV7-2	NA	13	CASSLVREETQYF
TRBV19	NA	15	CASSKAGHSNQPQHF
TRBV5-1	NA	15	CASSLWPTGDGELFF
TRBV4-1	NA	15	CASSQIGDGQETQYF
TRBV6-1	NA	13	CASSEATDYGYTF
TRBV5-4	NA	14	CASSLPGTYNEQFF
TRBV2	NA	16	CASRLYRTAGKYEQYF
TRBV9	NA	15	CASSVGTVVNEKLFF
TRBV6-5	NA	13	CASSIGVYNEQFF
TRBV5-8	NA	10	CASKAYGYTF
TRBV7-9	NA	15	CASSPVTEGDYGYTF
TRBV4-1	NA	15	CASSQDLPSYNEQFF
TRBV3-1/TRBV3-2	TRBD2	15	CASSPERGLYYEQYF
TRBV3-1/TRBV3-2	NA	14	CASSQAQGNSPLHF
TRBV19	TRBD1	15	CASSSGTGSNYGYTF
TRBV9	TRBD2	15	CASSPPGLASDTQYF
TRBV7-9	TRBD1	16	CASSLGDRIHTDTQYF
TRBV11-2	NA	13	CASSFVQADTQYF
TRBV18	NA	14	CAGSGQGGTGELFF
TRBV6-5	TRBD2	15	CASKVSGGSSYEQYF
TRBV6-1	NA	18	CASSEVPAATGIGNTIYF
TRBV11-3	NA	18	CASSLGRGSRANTGELFF
TRBV9	NA	15	CASSVGGGAAETQYF
TRBV28	NA	12	CASSFQASVQYF
TRBV3-1/TRBV3-2	NA	15	CASSQGTLRSTEAFF
TRBV20-1	TRBD2	15	CSASVSGGAADTQYF
TRBV6-5	NA	14	CASSPSGRITEAFF
TRBV9	TRBD1	16	CASSSQGTGGNYGYTF
TRBV10-3	NA	14	CAIRPASSGNTIYF
TRBV19	NA	14	CASSKEGVGNTIYF
TRBV5-1	NA	13	CASSLGMAETQYF